The entry below describes one T cell receptor (beta chain). This record comes from a study of T cell changes during pregnancy in multiple sclerosis. V shed 3 bases and J shed 6 bases, with 15 bases lying between them. CDR3 length: 14 amino acids. From germline, CDR1 is SNHLY and CDR2 FYNNEI. Sequenced by immunoSEQ multiplex PCR; TCRdb stores in-frame clones only, minus some. The sample lists about 67,000 clones; around 90% were seen once. Sequenced material: peripheral blood, taken in the first trimester of pregnancy. V usage is TRBV2 and J usage is TRBJ2-7; TRBD1 is a possible D gene (6 bases). The sequence derives from a female donor with multiple sclerosis, enrolled in a pregnancy study. CDR3 nucleotides: TGTGCCAGCAGTGAGCAACAGGGTTCGTTCGAGCAGTACTTC. Translation gives CASSEQQGSFEQYF.